This TCR beta chain was profiled in a study of blood T cell repertoires in COVID-19. Looking at the study overall: Some COVID-19 samples were acute and others convalescent; all came from the United States, Italy and Spain.

V shed 0 bases and J shed 7 bases, with 9 bases lying between them. Germline loops: CDR1 LNHNV, CDR2 YYDKDF (reference sequence). There are 14 residues in the CDR3. Those enrolled, adults aged about 18 to 89 years, came from about two dozen US areas. Assay used: immunoSEQ multiplex PCR; TCRdb lists only in-frame clones, some missing. The sample shows hundreds of thousands of clones, nearly 90% of them seen only once. The sequenced sample was PBMCs or T cells enriched from blood (not recorded which). This TCR came from a woman younger than 30 with acute COVID-19. This chain joins TRBV15 and TRBJ1-4, with a weak D call TRBD1 (6 bases). CDR3 loop: CATSRDRGAEKLFF. DNA of the CDR3: TGTGCCACCAGCAGAGACCGGGGGGCTGAAAAACTGTTTTTT.